The 5 T cell receptor beta chains given below trace back to one sample, sequenced in a study of long-term antiretroviral therapy in people with HIV. The authors ran the immunoSEQ assay, v3.0, at survey level. The method was immunoSEQ multiplex PCR; TCRdb's version includes in-frame clones alone and lacks a portion of them. The data contain around 28,000 clones, around four fifths of them singletons. Material: unsorted PBMCs, obtained 2.8 years after starting antiretroviral therapy. The receptor source for this set is a young man with HIV.

This chain links TRBV5-1 with TRBJ2-5, with 9 bases identical to TRBD2. V dropped 4 bases and J dropped 1; count of bases not matched to a gene: 11. This CDR3 spans 17 amino acids. Per the germline V gene, CDR1 is SGHRS and CDR2 is YFSETQ. CDR3: CASSPLGGRVPQETQYF. The CDR3 DNA reads as TGCGCCAGCAGCCCCCTCGGCGGGAGGGTTCCCCAAGAGACCCAGTACTTC.

V usage is TRBV27 and J usage is TRBJ2-7, with a possible D match to TRBD1 (5 bases). The CDR3 extends over 15 amino acids. Trimming took off 7 bases at V and 4 bases at J, with 20 bases between the two ends. Looked up from germline, CDR1 is MNHEY and CDR2 is SMNVEV (reference sequence). CDR3 sequence: CASKFLTQGLYEQYF. CDR3 DNA: TGTGCCAGCAAGTTTTTGACCCAGGGTTTATACGAGCAGTACTTC.

The J gene is TRBJ2-1, the V gene TRBV4-3; 8 bases map to TRBD2. The CDR3 spans 16 residues. V trimming: 0 bases; J trimming: 8 bases; junction bases outside the gene matches: 9. Germline CDR1 LGHNA, CDR2 YSLEER. CDR3 region: CASSQDASGSVYEQFF. CDR3 sequence (DNA): TGCGCCAGCAGCCAAGATGCCAGCGGGAGCGTATATGAGCAGTTCTTC.

This chain links TRBV11-2 with TRBJ1-4, with D possibly matching TRBD1 (5 bases). This CDR3 spans 14 amino acids. CDR1 and CDR2 (germline): SGHAT, FQNNGV. The ends were cut back, 1 base at V and 8 bases at J, with 11 bases in the middle. CDR3 residues: CASSLGRVAEKLFF. As DNA, the CDR3 is TGTGCCAGCAGCTTAGGCAGGGTGGCGGAAAAACTGTTTTTT.

This chain joins TRBV19 and TRBJ1-5, with 10 bases that match TRBD1. Trimming at V came to 5 bases and at J to 12 bases, leaving 16 bases not matched to a gene. Germline lookup yields CDR1 LNHDA and CDR2 SQIVND (reference sequence). This CDR3 spans 16 amino acids. The CDR3 here is CASSRPPGTGVFFQHF. The CDR3 DNA reads as TGTGCCAGTAGTCGACCACCCGGGACAGGGGTTTTTTTCCAGCATTTT.